This T cell receptor (beta chain) was captured by sequencing in a study of cytomegalovirus exposure and HLA in healthy donors. With regard to this clone: The antigen is not known.

The PCR made use of 60 Vbeta and 13 Jbeta primers. The method was immunoSEQ multiplex PCR; TCRdb's version includes in-frame clones alone and lacks a portion of them. This repertoire shows 150,000 or so clones, 75% to 85% found once; its top ten account for approximately 8%. V lost 2 bases to trimming and J lost 9 bases, with 14 bases between them. The CDR3 runs 14 residues. Per the germline V gene, CDR1 is GTSNPN and CDR2 is SVGIG (reference sequence). General observations from the study: While the bulk of TCR sequences proved rare, some public TCRs turned up in many donors.

Sequencing was carried out using PBMCs. The TCR sequence derives from a man aged 30-40 years in good health and CMV-seropositive. The chain employs TRBV30 and TRBJ1-6; D is uncertain. As DNA, the CDR3 is TGTGCCTGGAGTCGTACTCTAGAGGGTTCACCCCTCCACTTT. As protein: CAWSRTLEGSPLHF.